This is a list of T cell receptor beta chains from one sample in a study of cytomegalovirus exposure and HLA in healthy donors. Libraries were prepared by immunoSEQ multiplex PCR; TCRdb keeps only in-frame clonotypes and omits some of them. The data show about 120,000 clones, approximately 80% seen once. The sequencing sample was made of PBMCs. The receptor source for this set is a young man in good health and CMV-seropositive. The CDR3 runs from the conserved cysteine through the conserved F or W. D genes are given only for firm matches. Part of the rows lack a size; the others show once, few, many or a class for expanded clones.

clone_size d_call j_call v_call cdr3_aa cdr3_nt
few . TRBJ1-3 TRBV7-2 CASSLYNRVGGNTIYF TGTGCCAGCAGCTTATATAACAGGGTGGGAGGAAACACCATATATTTT
. TRBD2 TRBJ2-7 TRBV5-1 CASSSGGTSVYEQYF TGCGCCAGCAGCTCGGGCGGGACTAGCGTTTACGAGCAGTACTTC
. TRBD2 TRBJ2-1 TRBV2 CASSPVAGVGHNEQFF TGTGCCAGCAGTCCGGTAGCGGGAGTGGGGCACAATGAGCAGTTCTTC
. . TRBJ2-5 TRBV29-1 CSVGGQTQETQYF TGCAGCGTTGGGGGACAAACCCAAGAGACCCAGTACTTC
. . TRBJ2-7 TRBV19 CASSIQGGSGEQYF TGTGCCAGTAGTATCCAGGGTGGCTCAGGCGAGCAGTACTTC
. . TRBJ1-4 TRBV18 CASSPAGEKLFF TGTGCCAGCTCACCAGCAGGGGAAAAACTGTTTTTT
. . TRBJ2-5 TRBV7-2 CASSFIHLPQETQYF TGTGCCAGCAGCTTCATCCACTTACCTCAAGAGACCCAGTACTTC
. . TRBJ2-6 TRBV5-1 CASSLLQVSGANVLTF TGCGCCAGCAGCTTACTACAGGTCTCTGGGGCCAACGTCCTGACTTTC
. TRBD1 TRBJ2-7 TRBV7-8 CASSPSLGTAYEQYF TGTGCCAGCAGCCCCTCTTTGGGGACAGCCTACGAGCAGTACTTC
few TRBD1 TRBJ2-7 TRBV6-5 CASRAETGSSYEQYF TGTGCCAGCAGAGCAGAGACAGGGAGCTCCTACGAGCAGTACTTC
few . TRBJ2-1 TRBV19 CASSIGPAVQFF TGTGCCAGTAGTATAGGCCCAGCGGTCCAGTTCTTC
. TRBD1 TRBJ2-1 TRBV9 CASSVATGGAYNEQFF TGTGCCAGCAGCGTAGCCACAGGGGGCGCATACAATGAGCAGTTCTTC
. . TRBJ2-2 TRBV6-6 CASSLSGTGELFF TGTGCCAGCAGTTTATCCGGGACAGGGGAGCTGTTTTTT
. TRBD2 TRBJ2-7 TRBV6-6 CASSLNGGYEQYF TGTGCCAGCAGTCTCAACGGGGGGTACGAGCAGTACTTC
. . TRBJ2-5 TRBV7-6 CASSPLRETQYF TGTGCCAGCAGCCCCCTGCGAGAGACCCAGTACTTC
once . TRBJ1-2 TRBV29-1 CSVEGRGDGYTF TGCAGCGTTGAAGGCCGGGGAGATGGCTACACCTTC
few TRBD1 TRBJ1-5 TRBV29-1 CSVEGTGPGNQPQHF TGCAGCGTTGAGGGGACAGGGCCGGGCAATCAGCCCCAGCATTTT
. . TRBJ1-1 TRBV6-5 CASSYNRPNTEAFF TGTGCCAGCAGTTACAACAGACCGAACACTGAAGCTTTCTTT
. . TRBJ1-1 TRBV9 CASSVAGNTEAFF TGTGCCAGCAGCGTAGCGGGGAACACTGAAGCTTTCTTT
. . TRBJ1-1 TRBV18 CASSPSVQAFF TGTGCCAGCTCACCATCCGTTCAAGCTTTCTTT
once TRBD1 TRBJ1-2 TRBV28 CASSPRGTGRLPRYTF TGTGCCAGCAGCCCACGCGGGACAGGTCGGTTGCCTCGCTACACCTTC
few . TRBJ2-3 TRBV15 CATSRDRGDTQYF TGTGCCACCAGCAGAGATAGGGGCGATACGCAGTATTTT
. . TRBJ2-2 TRBV30 CAWSVPGVSWSNGELFF TGTGCCTGGAGTGTACCAGGGGTTAGCTGGTCCAACGGGGAGCTGTTTTTT
. . TRBJ2-5 TRBV10-3 CAISAITGETQYF TGTGCCATCAGTGCCATCACGGGGGAGACCCAGTACTTC
. . TRBJ2-5 TRBV30 CAWSGPVSRVGMEFYQETQYF TGTGCCTGGAGTGGACCCGTCTCCAGGGTGGGGATGGAGTTTTACCAAGAGACCCAGTACTTC
. . TRBJ1-1 TRBV21-1 CASSKAGEGMNTEAFF TGTGCCAGCAGCAAAGCAGGAGAAGGAATGAACACTGAAGCTTTCTTT
. . TRBJ2-2 TRBV4-3 CASSQRLGNTGELFF TGCGCCAGCAGCCAAAGACTAGGGAACACCGGGGAGCTGTTTTTT
. . TRBJ1-4 TRBV14 CASSHHRGRATNEKLFF TGTGCCAGCAGCCACCACCGAGGCAGGGCAACTAATGAAAAACTGTTTTTT
. . TRBJ1-5 TRBV29-1 CSAREFGQPQHF TGCAGCGCCCGGGAATTTGGTCAGCCCCAGCATTTT
. TRBD1 TRBJ1-4 TRBV10-3 CAIKADRDNEKLFF TGTGCCATCAAAGCGGACAGGGACAATGAAAAACTGTTTTTT
. TRBD1 TRBJ2-7 TRBV28 CASSLRTGTYEQYF TGTGCCAGCAGTTTAAGGACAGGGACCTACGAGCAGTACTTC
. . TRBJ2-1 TRBV23-1 CASSQSRRGYYGEQFF TGCGCCAGCAGTCAATCCCGCAGGGGTTATTACGGTGAGCAGTTCTTC
few . TRBJ1-1 TRBV6-5 CASSYSSGDTEAFF TGTGCCAGCAGTTACTCGAGCGGGGATACTGAAGCTTTCTTT
. . TRBJ1-1 TRBV18 CASSPISQGYTEAFF TGTGCCAGCTCACCAATTTCTCAGGGATACACTGAAGCTTTCTTT
. . TRBJ1-1 TRBV4-2 CASSQEGIRGVGVYTEAFF TGTGCCAGCAGCCAAGAGGGGATACGGGGGGTAGGGGTTTACACTGAAGCTTTCTTT
few TRBD1 TRBJ1-5 TRBV28 CASTRGDRSVNQPQHF TGTGCCAGCACTCGGGGGGACAGGAGTGTGAATCAGCCCCAGCATTTT
. TRBD1 TRBJ1-1 TRBV27 CASSLQGANTEAFF TGTGCCAGCAGTCTACAGGGGGCGAACACTGAAGCTTTCTTT
. . TRBJ2-7 TRBV11-2 CASSLTDEQYF TGTGCCAGCAGCTTAACAGACGAGCAGTACTTC
. TRBD2 TRBJ2-2 TRBV4-1 CASSRQSGSTGELFF TGCGCCAGCAGCCGACAAAGCGGGAGCACCGGGGAGCTGTTTTTT
few TRBD1 TRBJ1-5 TRBV10-3 CAISGGQAGNQPQHF TGTGCCATCAGTGGGGGACAGGCTGGCAATCAGCCCCAGCATTTT
few TRBD1 TRBJ1-2 TRBV28 CASSRGLGYTF TGTGCCAGCAGCAGGGGGCTCGGCTACACCTTC
. . TRBJ2-6 TRBV30 CAWSVGDSSSGANVLTF TGTGCCTGGAGTGTAGGGGATAGTAGCTCTGGGGCCAACGTCCTGACTTTC
. . TRBJ2-7 TRBV11-1 CASSLIASSYEQYF TGTGCCAGCAGCTTAATAGCGAGCTCCTACGAGCAGTACTTC
. TRBD1 TRBJ2-7 TRBV13 CASSSTGPEQYF TGTGCCAGCAGCTCGACAGGGCCCGAGCAGTACTTC
. TRBD2 TRBJ2-5 TRBV7-8 CASSLTSGETQYF TGTGCCAGCAGTCTGACTAGCGGGGAGACCCAGTACTTC
. TRBD2 TRBJ2-1 TRBV28 CASSFLGLAGPNEQFF TGTGCCAGCAGTTTCCTTGGACTAGCGGGACCCAATGAGCAGTTCTTC
few TRBD1 TRBJ1-1 TRBV29-1 CSGGQVNTEAFF TGCAGCGGCGGACAGGTGAACACTGAAGCTTTCTTT
. . TRBJ2-3 TRBV30 CAWRAGYSTDTQYF TGTGCCTGGAGGGCCGGGTATAGCACAGATACGCAGTATTTT
. . TRBJ2-7 TRBV29-1 CSVEVTGLFSYEQYF TGCAGCGTTGAAGTAACAGGGCTCTTTTCCTACGAGCAGTACTTC
once . TRBJ2-7 TRBV10-3 CAISDPGQTLSYEQYF TGTGCCATCAGTGACCCAGGACAGACCCTGTCCTACGAGCAGTACTTC
. . TRBJ1-3 TRBV6-5 CASSYSGRRSGNTIYF TGTGCCAGCAGTTACTCGGGCAGACGCTCTGGAAACACCATATATTTT
. . TRBJ2-1 TRBV7-2 CASSLGLSYNEQFF TGTGCCAGCAGCTTAGGGCTTTCCTACAATGAGCAGTTCTTC
. . TRBJ1-2 TRBV5-6 CASSARAYGYTF TGTGCCAGCAGCGCTCGAGCTTATGGCTACACCTTC
. . TRBJ1-6 TRBV4-3 CASSQEGGRDSPLHF TGCGCCAGCAGCCAAGAAGGGGGACGGGATTCACCCCTCCACTTT
. . TRBJ2-1 TRBV19 CASSLARGTYNEQFF TGTGCCAGTAGCCTCGCGCGCGGAACCTACAATGAGCAGTTCTTC
. . TRBJ2-7 TRBV11-2 CASSALGGRNEQYF TGTGCCAGCAGCGCCCTCGGGGGGCGCAACGAGCAGTACTTC